These 26 T cell receptor beta chains share one sample of origin, sequenced in a study of blood T cells in healthy people across ages. A J-beta primer mix and a sample-barcoded 5' primer were used in a second PCR of about 6 to 12 cycles. TCRdb passed the 5' RACE reads through MiXCR, listing each CDR3 protein once. The repertoire holds about 600,000 distinct CDR3 sequences, with around 48% as singletons. The sequenced sample consisted of blood. These receptors were taken from a man older than 75 in good health.

Only a few counts were recorded for this clonotype. The chain joins TRBV7-2 to TRBJ1-6, with D perhaps matching TRBD1 (5 bases). V lost 2 bases and J 8 bases, leaving 13 bases between the germline ends. The CDR3 is 15 amino acids. From germline, CDR1 is SGHTA and CDR2 FQGNSA. CDR3 region: CASSLRGPEDSPLHF. Written as DNA, the CDR3 is TGTGCCAGCAGCTTAAGGGGCCCTGAGGATTCACCCCTCCACTTT.

Only a few counts were recorded for this clonotype. The DNA for the CDR3 is TGTGCCAGCAGCTTAACGGCAGCTCTAAATTATGGCTACACCTTC. It codes for CASSLTAALNYGYTF. This rearrangement joins TRBV7-2 to TRBJ1-2; D remains ambiguous. CDR1 and CDR2 from the germline V gene are SGHTA and FQGNSA. V lost 2 bases and J lost 5, with 15 bases in between. The CDR3 sequence is 15 residues long.

The chain couples TRBV4-2 to TRBJ2-7; 11 bases are shared with TRBD2. The trim removed 4 bases at V and 2 bases at J, leaving 1 base unmatched. This CDR3 is built from 14 residues. Germline loops: CDR1 LGHNA, CDR2 YNFKEQ. CDR3 nucleotide sequence: TGTGCCAGCAGCCGGGGACTAGCGGCCTACGAGCAGTACTTC. Translating gives CASSRGLAAYEQYF.

The chain uses TRBV6-5 and TRBJ2-2; D perhaps matches TRBD1 (6 bases). Trimming stripped 7 bases from V and 5 bases from J, with 8 bases between. CDR1 and CDR2 from the germline V gene are MNHEY and SVGAGI. The CDR3 is 12 residues long. The CDR3 loop is CASKTGTGELFF. The CDR3 coding sequence is TGTGCCAGCAAAACAGGGACCGGGGAGCTGTTTTTT.

This clonotype was recorded at least ten times. The chain uses TRBV6-5 and TRBJ1-1; no clear D gene. Germline lookup yields CDR1 MNHEY and CDR2 SVGAGI. The length of the CDR3 is 12 residues. V was cut by 6 bases and J by 3 bases, with 8 bases left in between. The CDR3 loop is CASRAGDTEAFF. The CDR3 nucleotides read TGTGCCAGCAGAGCCGGCGACACTGAAGCTTTCTTT.

This chain's CDR3 is CASSLAPSGTGGNEQFF. The CDR3 nucleotides read TGTGCCAGCAGCTTAGCGCCATCAGGGACAGGGGGTAATGAGCAGTTCTTC. The J gene is TRBJ2-1, the V gene TRBV7-2; 11 bases align to TRBD1. This CDR3 spans 17 amino acids. Germline V CDR1 and CDR2: SGHTA, FQGNSA. Germline trimming cut 0 bases from V and 7 bases from J; bases unmatched to any gene: 8.

In DNA form, the CDR3 reads TGTGCCAGCAGGGGCGCCGGGGAGCTGTTTTTT. Protein product: CASRGAGELFF. This sequence joins TRBV9 and TRBJ2-2; D is ambiguous. The length of the CDR3 is 11 residues. Trimming removed 5 bases from V and 6 bases from J, with 5 bases in between. Germline-derived CDR1 and CDR2 are SGDLS and YYNGEE.

This clonotype was seen a few times. The CDR3 loop is CSAPSGAYNEQFF. The DNA for the CDR3 is TGCAGCGCCCCTAGCGGAGCTTACAATGAGCAGTTCTTC. The chain recombines TRBV20-1 with TRBJ2-1, with 7 positions matching TRBD2. The length of the CDR3 is 13 residues. Germline V gene lookup returns CDR1 DFQATT and CDR2 SNEGSKA (reference sequence).

J is TRBJ1-1 and V is TRBV20-1; 7 bases agree with TRBD1. The V gene end was trimmed by 5 bases and the J gene end by 6 bases; junction bases not matched to a gene: 12. This CDR3 contains 14 residues. Germline CDR1 is DFQATT and CDR2 is SNEGSKA (reference sequence). The CDR3 loop reads CSAPDRRRTAEAFF. In nucleotides, the CDR3 is TGCAGTGCTCCGGACAGGAGGAGGACGGCTGAAGCTTTCTTT.

The chain employs TRBV15 and TRBJ2-1; TRBD2 matches 8 bases. The V gene end was trimmed by 4 bases and the J gene end by 4 bases; junction bases not matched to a gene: 6. The germline V gene encodes CDR1 LNHNV and CDR2 YYDKDF (reference sequence). The CDR3 loop spans 15 amino acids. CDR3 nucleotides: TGTGCCACCAGCAAAACTAGCGGCCAATACAATGAGCAGTTCTTC. As protein: CATSKTSGQYNEQFF.

This clonotype showed up just a few times. The gene calls are TRBV6-5 and TRBJ2-7; D gene unclear. Germline CDR1 reads MNHEY; CDR2 reads SVGAGI. V shed 2 bases and J shed 2 bases, with 10 bases lying between them. This CDR3 is 14 amino acids long. The CDR3 nucleotides are TGTGCCAGCAGTTACCCGGACGGTACCTACGAGCAGTACTTC. It specifies CASSYPDGTYEQYF.

This chain joins TRBV7-2 and TRBJ2-1; TRBD2 matches at 8 bases. Unmatched junction bases numbered 9, after V lost 4 bases and J lost 13 bases. The CDR3 consists of 13 residues. Per the germline V gene, CDR1 is SGHTA and CDR2 is FQGNSA. CDR3 region: CASSSPGREGQFF. Here the CDR3 DNA reads TGTGCCAGCAGCTCGCCGGGACGGGAGGGTCAGTTCTTC. Looking up the rest from reference TRBV7-2 and TRBJ2-1 gives the full variable domain: GAGVSQSPSNKVTEKGKDVELRCDPISGHTALYWYRQSLGQGLEFLIYFQGNSAPDKSGLPSDRFSAERTGGSVSTLTIQRTQQEDSAVYLCASSSPGREGQFFGPGTRLTVL.

This clonotype was counted only a few times. J is TRBJ1-5 and V is TRBV10-3; 11 bases are a match to TRBD1. Germline CDR1 is ENHRY and CDR2 is SYGVKD. V dropped 4 bases and J dropped 6; count of bases not matched to a gene: 5. This CDR3 region has 15 residues. In DNA form, the CDR3 reads TGTGCCATCAGTGCGGAGGGACAGGGGGGTCAGCCCCAGCATTTT. This translates into CAISAEGQGGQPQHF.

With respect to this clonotype: This may come from a read error, since a much larger clone is one base off. This sequence joins TRBV29-1 and TRBJ2-7; D not resolved. CDR1 is SQVTM and CDR2 is ANQGSEA in the germline V gene. The CDR3 runs to 11 residues. Trimming took off 4 bases at V and 6 bases at J, with 10 bases between the two ends. CDR3 residues: CSVGPTCEQYF. The CDR3, as DNA: TGCAGCGTTGGTCCGACCTGCGAGCAGTACTTC.

This clonotype appeared a few times. This chain uses TRBV29-1 with TRBJ1-1; no definite D call. The CDR3 is made up of 10 amino acids. Looked up from germline, CDR1 is SQVTM and CDR2 is ANQGSEA. The V end was cut by 7 bases, the J end by 11 bases, with 14 bases between. CDR3 protein: CSARERAAFF. The CDR3 nucleotides read TGCAGCGCTCGGGAACGGGCCGCTTTCTTT.

In this sample, this clonotype turned up a few times. The gene calls are TRBV9 and TRBJ2-3; tentatively, D is TRBD2 (7 bases). This CDR3 is built from 16 residues. V dropped 0 bases and J dropped 0 bases, with 11 bases sitting between them. Germline V gene lookup returns CDR1 SGDLS and CDR2 YYNGEE. DNA for the CDR3: TGTGCCAGCAGCGTAGCCGGGGGGCCGAGCACAGATACGCAGTATTTT. Translation gives CASSVAGGPSTDTQYF.

The chain recombines TRBV18 with TRBJ2-2; the match to TRBD2 covers 7 bases. CDR3 length: 14 amino acids. The junction had 4 bases not matched to a gene; V was cut back by 3 bases and J by 6 bases. The germline V gene has CDR1 KGHSH and CDR2 LQKENI. This CDR3 reads CASSPYREAGELFF. In nucleotides, the CDR3 is TGTGCCAGCTCACCTTACCGGGAGGCCGGGGAGCTGTTTTTT.

The chain links TRBV2 to TRBJ1-4, with D perhaps matching TRBD1 (5 bases). The CDR3 consists of 15 residues. Germline CDR1 SNHLY, CDR2 FYNNEI. V was cut by 6 bases and J by 6 bases, with 17 bases left in between. The DNA for the CDR3 is TGTGCCAGCAGGACCGGGACTGCCGGAGATGAAAAACTGTTTTTT. This translates into CASRTGTAGDEKLFF.

This clonotype has a handful of counts. The V gene is TRBV4-3, the J gene TRBJ2-5, with D uncertain. The CDR3 is made up of 16 amino acids. CDR1 and CDR2 (germline): LGHNA, YSLEER. The germline V and J ends were trimmed by 1 base and 1 base, with 13 bases remaining between them. CDR3 protein: CASSQGPQRAQETQYF. CDR3 DNA: TGCGCCAGCAGCCAAGGCCCCCAAAGGGCCCAAGAGACCCAGTACTTC.

This clonotype was counted many times. The rearrangement links TRBV6-5 to TRBJ2-1, with TRBD1 matching 9 bases. V gave up 8 bases and J gave up 9 bases; unmatched junction bases: 14. Per the germline V gene, CDR1 is MNHEY and CDR2 is SVGAGI. The CDR3 is made up of 15 amino acids. This chain's CDR3 is CASPGQGGNWGEQFF. CDR3 in DNA: TGTGCCAGCCCGGGACAGGGTGGGAATTGGGGTGAGCAGTTCTTC.

Only one count was recorded for this clonotype. The genes are TRBV20-1 and TRBJ2-5; a possible D gene is TRBD2 (5 bases). CDR3 size: 14 residues. V lost 0 bases and J 5 bases, leaving 13 bases between the germline ends. CDR1 DFQATT and CDR2 SNEGSKA come from the germline V gene (reference sequence). In DNA form, the CDR3 reads TGCAGTGCTAGAGATCCGGTACGCGGGGAGACCCAGTACTTC. Amino acids: CSARDPVRGETQYF.

The rearrangement uses TRBV7-3 and TRBJ1-1, with unresolved D. Germline V CDR1 and CDR2: SGHTA, FQGTGA. Trimming cost V 3 bases and J 3 bases, with 8 bases left between them. The CDR3 is 13 amino acids. CDR3 sequence: CASSFDADTEAFF. The CDR3 nucleotides are TGTGCCAGCAGCTTCGATGCAGACACTGAAGCTTTCTTT.

In DNA, the CDR3 is TGTGCCAGCAGCCAGACGGCTAGCGGGGGGGCCCATGAGCAGTTCTTC. Protein sequence: CASSQTASGGAHEQFF. The rearrangement joins TRBV6-2 or TRBV6-3 to TRBJ2-1; 12 positions agree with TRBD2. V lost 6 bases to trimming and J lost 8 bases; unmatched junction nucleotides: 11. The CDR3 runs 16 residues. Germline V CDR1 and CDR2: MNHEY, SVGEGT.

This clonotype was seen a handful of times. The genes are TRBV7-9 and TRBJ2-3, with 9 positions matching TRBD1. There are 16 residues in the CDR3. V shed 5 bases, J shed 1 base, and the junction held 7 bases outside the gene matches. In germline, CDR1 is SEHNR, CDR2 FQNEAQ (reference sequence). The CDR3 DNA sequence: TGTGCCAGCAGCCCGCGGACAGGGGCTCGCACAGATACGCAGTATTTT. Protein sequence: CASSPRTGARTDTQYF.

This clonotype was counted only a few times. V usage is TRBV5-1 and J usage is TRBJ1-2; D gene uncertain. The CDR3 consists of 13 residues. The germline V and J ends were trimmed by 0 bases and 5 bases, with 8 bases remaining between them. Looked up from germline, CDR1 is SGHRS and CDR2 is YFSETQ. DNA of the CDR3: TGCGCCAGCAGCTTGGATCCACCGTATGGCTACACCTTC. Protein: CASSLDPPYGYTF.

In this sample, this clonotype turned up a few times. V gene TRBV5-1 combines with J gene TRBJ1-4; 9 bases are shared with TRBD1. This CDR3 is built from 17 residues. Germline V gene data show CDR1 as SGHRS and CDR2 as YFSETQ. After removal of 2 bases from V and 7 bases from J, the junction contained 12 bases not matched to a gene. The chain's CDR3 is CASSLAPGTGTGEKLFF. DNA for the CDR3: TGCGCCAGCAGCTTAGCACCCGGGACAGGGACAGGTGAAAAACTGTTTTTT.